This T cell receptor (beta chain) was profiled in a study of PD-1 blockade in classical Hodgkin lymphoma. Data came from immunoSEQ multiplex PCR; TCRdb stores just in-frame clones and leaves some out. The sample yields about 30,000 clones, around 80% seen once. Time point in this sample: cycle 4 day 1 (C4D1), after 5 to 7 weeks of nivolumab. Each patient's relapse followed autologous stem cell transplantation, and brentuximab vedotin exposure varied. V dropped 4 bases and J dropped 8 bases, with 12 bases sitting between them. The germline CDR1 and CDR2 sequences are SGHDN and FVKESK. The CDR3 consists of 13 residues. Concerning this clone: As yet, its antigen is unknown.

Overall study results and limits: Relapsed/refractory patients reportedly had the lowest baseline TCR diversity, below newly diagnosed patients, who were below healthy donors. Significantly greater TCR diversity emerged by C4D1 in CD4+ cells but not CD8+ cells.

V and J are TRBV14 and TRBJ1-3, with D possibly being TRBD1 (5 bases). Sequencing used peripheral blood mononuclear cells (PBMCs), obtained before the fourth cycle of nivolumab. The TCR originated in a human donor with classical Hodgkin lymphoma. CDR3 amino acids: CASSLSRVHTIYF. CDR3 bases: TGTGCCAGCAGCCTGAGCAGGGTACACACCATATATTTT.